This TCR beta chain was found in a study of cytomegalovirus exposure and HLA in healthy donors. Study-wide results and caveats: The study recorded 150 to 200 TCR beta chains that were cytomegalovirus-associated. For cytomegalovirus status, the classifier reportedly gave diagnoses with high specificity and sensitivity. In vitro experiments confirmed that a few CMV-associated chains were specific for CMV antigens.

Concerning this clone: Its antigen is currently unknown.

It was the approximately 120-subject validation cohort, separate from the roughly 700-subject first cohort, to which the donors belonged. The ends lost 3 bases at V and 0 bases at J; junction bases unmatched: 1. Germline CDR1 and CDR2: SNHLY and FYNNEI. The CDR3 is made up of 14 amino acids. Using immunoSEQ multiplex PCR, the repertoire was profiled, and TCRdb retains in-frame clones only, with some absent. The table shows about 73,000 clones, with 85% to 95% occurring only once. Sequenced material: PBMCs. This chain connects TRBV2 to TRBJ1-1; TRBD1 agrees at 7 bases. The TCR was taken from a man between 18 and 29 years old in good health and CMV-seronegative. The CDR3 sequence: CASSETGMNTEAFF. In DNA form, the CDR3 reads TGTGCCAGCAGTGAGACAGGGATGAACACTGAAGCTTTCTTT.